The next 25 T cell receptor beta chains were all read from a single sample in a study of T cells after yellow fever vaccination. TCRdb independently ran MiXCR on the 5' RACE reads; one entry per CDR3 protein. The sample yields more than 110,000 distinct CDR3 sequences, 6.6% seen once. The source was CD4+ T cells sorted from PBMCs, collected 10 days after the yellow fever booster vaccination. All receptors derive from a man aged 25 to 40 who received the YFV17D yellow fever vaccine.

This clonotype occurred many times. The chain joins TRBV14 to TRBJ2-5; D might be TRBD2 (6 bases). The V gene lost 4 bases and the J gene lost 1 base, with 13 bases spanning the gap. Germline V gene lookup returns CDR1 SGHDN and CDR2 FVKESK. This CDR3 has 15 residues. The CDR3 DNA follows: TGTGCCAGCAGCCGTGGGGGGTTCATCCAAGAGACCCAGTACTTC. It yields the protein CASSRGGFIQETQYF.

This clonotype was seen ten or more times. V usage is TRBV10-3 and J usage is TRBJ2-1, with D possibly being TRBD2 (5 bases). The CDR3 has 13 amino acids. The ends were cut back, 6 bases at V and 3 bases at J, with 9 bases in the middle. Germline CDR1 and CDR2: ENHRY and SYGVKD. CDR3 sequence (DNA): TGTGCCATCAGCCCTAGCAACTACAATGAGCAGTTCTTC. Its translation is CAISPSNYNEQFF.

This clonotype was counted between two and nine times. The rearrangement uses TRBV29-1 and TRBJ2-6; the D gene could be TRBD1 or TRBD2 (5 bases each). The CDR3 runs to 17 residues. Germline V gene lookup returns CDR1 SQVTM and CDR2 ANQGSEA. The V and J ends lost 7 bases and 0 bases respectively, with 19 bases between them. The DNA of the CDR3 is TGCAGCGCTGTGTTCGGGACGGGGTACTCTGGGGCCAACGTCCTGACTTTC. Protein sequence: CSAVFGTGYSGANVLTF.

The chain links TRBV4-2 to TRBJ2-7, with TRBD2 matching 10 bases. V lost 0 bases and J lost 3; bases outside the gene matches: 5. CDR1 and CDR2 from the germline V gene are LGHNA and YNFKEQ. This CDR3 has 16 residues. In DNA form, the CDR3 reads TGTGCCAGCAGCCAAGATTCTAGCGGGAGTGTCTACGAGCAGTACTTC. Translating it yields CASSQDSSGSVYEQYF.

This clonotype was seen more than once but under ten times. The chain joins TRBV6-1 to TRBJ2-7, with 9 positions matching TRBD1. The germline CDR1 and CDR2 sequences are MNHNS and SASEGT. This CDR3 is 13 amino acids long. V shed 6 bases and J 6 bases; nucleotides not matched to a gene: 6. The DNA of the CDR3 is TGTGCCAGCAGCACAGGGGGCCGAGGCGAGCAGTACTTC. Protein: CASSTGGRGEQYF.

This clonotype was picked up many times. The chain's CDR3 is CASSLVGQNNEQFF. CDR3 DNA sequence: TGTGCCAGCAGTTTGGTGGGACAGAACAATGAGCAGTTCTTC. The rearrangement joins TRBV27 to TRBJ2-1; TRBD1 aligns across 7 bases. There are 14 residues in the CDR3. The V and J ends lost 3 bases and 5 bases, in that order; junction bases with no gene match: 4. Germline V CDR1 and CDR2: MNHEY, SMNVEV (reference sequence).

This clonotype was recorded at least ten times. The rearrangement links TRBV5-1 to TRBJ2-7; the match to TRBD1 covers 8 bases. CDR1 and CDR2 (germline): SGHRS, YFSETQ. CDR3 length equals 15 residues. Losses at the gene ends were 4 bases for V and 5 bases for J; bases not matched to a gene: 11. The CDR3 DNA is TGCGCCAGCAGCCTGACAGGGGAGAATAGCCACGAGCAGTACTTC. Amino acids: CASSLTGENSHEQYF.

This clonotype was seen ten or more times. The chain couples TRBV11-2 to TRBJ2-1; tentatively, D is TRBD2 (6 bases). V lost 5 bases and J lost 4, with 9 bases in between. The CDR3 runs to 13 residues. CDR1 is SGHAT, CDR2 FQNNGV, per germline. The CDR3 reads CASSAGPYNEQFF. The CDR3 DNA follows: TGTGCCAGCAGCGCGGGACCTTACAATGAGCAGTTCTTC.

This clonotype was found many times. The rearrangement links TRBV5-5 to TRBJ2-3, with D tentatively TRBD2 (6 bases). This CDR3 spans 11 amino acids. The germline V gene has CDR1 SGHKS and CDR2 YYEKEE (reference sequence). Trimming took off 6 bases at V and 12 bases at J, with 14 bases between the two ends. CDR3 in amino acids: CASTPGTYQYF. DNA of the CDR3: TGTGCCAGCACCCCCGGGACTTATCAGTATTTT.

The chain has TRBV5-1 and TRBJ2-1; tentatively, D is TRBD2 (5 bases). Per germline, CDR1 SGHRS and CDR2 YFSETQ. The V gene lost 4 bases and the J gene lost 10 bases, with 21 bases spanning the gap. The CDR3 is 15 residues long. CDR3 DNA sequence: TGCGCCAGCAGCACCTCATTATGGGGAGCAGGCGAGCAGTTCTTC. Encoded protein: CASSTSLWGAGEQFF.

This clonotype was observed many times. The chain links TRBV9 to TRBJ2-7, with a possible D match to TRBD1 (5 bases). V lost 6 bases and J 6 bases, leaving 19 bases between the germline ends. Looked up from germline, CDR1 is SGDLS and CDR2 is YYNGEE. The CDR3 runs to 14 residues. CDR3 DNA sequence: TGTGCCAGCACCTCGACAGCCGCTTCTACCGAGCAGTACTTC. Its protein is CASTSTAASTEQYF.

This chain uses TRBV7-2 with TRBJ2-2, with TRBD2 identical over 9 bases. Germline CDR1 SGHTA, CDR2 FQGNSA. Germline trimming cut 0 bases from V and 5 bases from J; bases unmatched to any gene: 10. This CDR3 has 18 amino acids. This CDR3 reads CASSLAGSSGRSTGELFF. CDR3 in DNA: TGTGCCAGCAGCTTAGCGGGTTCCAGCGGGAGGAGTACCGGGGAGCTGTTTTTT.

This clonotype was counted only a few times. The chain joins TRBV7-2 to TRBJ1-2; D is possibly TRBD1 (6 bases). The CDR3 is made up of 15 amino acids. Germline V gives CDR1 SGHTA, CDR2 FQGNSA. Trimming stripped 5 bases from V and 4 bases from J, with 17 bases between. CDR3 sequence reads: CASSPGRGGFYGYTF. The CDR3 nucleotides read TGTGCCAGCAGCCCAGGGAGAGGGGGATTCTATGGCTACACCTTC.

At least ten counts were recorded for this clonotype. V usage is TRBV18 and J usage is TRBJ1-2; D uncertain. V was clipped by 0 bases and J by 4 bases, with 18 bases between them. The length of the CDR3 is 17 residues. Germline CDR1 and CDR2: KGHSH and LQKENI. The DNA for the CDR3 is TGTGCCAGCTCACCACCGGGTCAGCGGACCCCCCTCTATGGCTACACCTTC. Translating it yields CASSPPGQRTPLYGYTF.

This clonotype came up a few times. The CDR3 reads CASSFIGGRAYNEQFF. CDR3 nucleotides: TGTGCCAGCAGCTTTATTGGCGGGAGGGCCTACAATGAGCAGTTCTTC. The chain has TRBV7-2 and TRBJ2-1; 9 bases line up with TRBD2. Germline V gene lookup returns CDR1 SGHTA and CDR2 FQGNSA. CDR3 length: 16 residues. V dropped 3 bases and J dropped 2; count of bases not matched to a gene: 5.

This clonotype showed up many times. The chain has TRBV10-3 and TRBJ2-2, with 7 bases identical to TRBD1. CDR3 size: 15 residues. V lost 5 bases to trimming and J lost 4 bases; unmatched junction nucleotides: 7. Germline CDR1 ENHRY, CDR2 SYGVKD. The CDR3 DNA follows: TGTGCCATCAGTCCCGACAGGGTTCCCACCGGGGAGCTGTTTTTT. It translates to CAISPDRVPTGELFF.

Many counts were recorded for this clonotype. This chain links TRBV18 with TRBJ2-3; possible D gene TRBD2, 6 bases. V lost 3 bases and J 0 bases, leaving 10 bases between the germline ends. The CDR3 totals 15 residues. CDR1 is KGHSH and CDR2 is LQKENI in the germline V gene. The CDR3 nucleotides are TGTGCCAGCTCACCGGCGGGGACTAGCACAGATACGCAGTATTTT. Protein sequence: CASSPAGTSTDTQYF. Full variable domain (outside the CDR3, taken from reference TRBV18 and TRBJ2-3): NAGVMQNPRHLVRRRGQEARLRCSPMKGHSHVYWYRQLPEEGLKFMVYLQKENIIDESGMPKERFSAEFPKEGPSILRIQQVVRGDSAAYFCASSPAGTSTDTQYFGPGTRLTVL.

V usage is TRBV6-5 and J usage is TRBJ1-5; weak D call: TRBD1 (5 bases). The CDR3 has 17 amino acids. V was trimmed by 2 bases and J by 3 bases, leaving 17 bases between them. Germline CDR1 is MNHEY and CDR2 is SVGAGI. The CDR3 reads CASSYRGALQYNQPQHF. The CDR3 DNA reads TGTGCCAGCAGTTACAGAGGGGCCTTACAATACAATCAGCCCCAGCATTTT.

The chain combines TRBV7-9 with TRBJ2-3, with D possibly being TRBD2 (5 bases). Germline V gene sequence: CDR1 SEHNR, CDR2 FQNEAQ (reference sequence). This CDR3 is 14 amino acids long. V lost 5 bases, J lost 0 bases, and 9 bases lay in between. The CDR3 DNA reads as TGTGCCAGCAGCACCCGGACTAGCACAGATACGCAGTATTTT. It yields the protein CASSTRTSTDTQYF.

This clonotype was observed at least ten times. The chain has TRBV4-3 and TRBJ2-3; D may match TRBD1 or TRBD2 (5 bases each). Trimming took off 4 bases at V and 4 bases at J, with 12 bases between the two ends. CDR1 is LGHNA and CDR2 is YSLEER in the germline V gene. There are 14 residues in the CDR3. This CDR3 reads CASSPGAAADTQYF. The DNA for the CDR3 is TGCGCCAGCAGCCCCGGGGCGGCAGCAGATACGCAGTATTTT.

This clonotype appeared a few times. The genes are TRBV12-3 or TRBV12-4 and TRBJ2-5, with 7 bases that match TRBD1. Trimming cost V 6 bases and J 0 bases; bases outside gene matches: 7. The CDR3 runs to 15 residues. CDR3: CASRTGNWHQETQYF. The CDR3 nucleotides read TGTGCCAGCAGGACAGGGAATTGGCACCAAGAGACCCAGTACTTC.

This clonotype was seen repeatedly, ten times or more. V and J are TRBV3-1 and TRBJ1-6; D remains ambiguous. V lost 0 bases to trimming and J lost 10 bases, with 7 bases between them. CDR1 and CDR2 from the germline V gene are LGHDT and YNNKEL (reference sequence). This CDR3 region has 13 residues. The CDR3 bases are TGTGCCAGCAGCCAAGATGGAGAGTCACCCCTCCACTTT. Translating gives CASSQDGESPLHF.

This clonotype has ten or more counts. The gene calls are TRBV20-1 and TRBJ2-1; TRBD2 matches at 11 bases. V was clipped by 0 bases and J by 6 bases; unmatched bases: 4. Germline V gives CDR1 DFQATT, CDR2 SNEGSKA (reference sequence). CDR3 length equals 15 residues. The chain's CDR3 is CSARDRLAGFNEQFF. The CDR3 DNA sequence: TGCAGTGCTAGAGATCGACTAGCGGGATTCAATGAGCAGTTCTTC.

This clonotype was detected ten times or more. V and J are TRBV7-8 and TRBJ1-5; the match to TRBD1 covers 7 bases. CDR1 is SGHVS, CDR2 FQNEAQ, per germline. Trimming cost V 2 bases and J 4 bases; bases outside gene matches: 5. This CDR3 is built from 15 residues. The CDR3: CASSLKGTANQPQHF. The CDR3 DNA follows: TGTGCCAGCAGCTTAAAAGGGACAGCAAATCAGCCCCAGCATTTT.

This clonotype was counted many times. The rearrangement uses TRBV20-1 and TRBJ1-1; D is perhaps TRBD1 (5 bases). Germline V gives CDR1 DFQATT, CDR2 SNEGSKA (reference sequence). V was trimmed by 2 bases and J by 2 bases, leaving 9 bases between them. The CDR3 is 13 residues long. DNA of the CDR3: TGCAGTGCTAGATCGCAGGGTAACACTGAAGCTTTCTTT. The encoded protein is CSARSQGNTEAFF.